Included here is one T cell receptor (beta chain) sequence, with context. Its antigen is not yet known. The record has no base qualities; no much larger clone is one base away. Each collaborating institution followed its own protocols to collect whole blood in K2EDTA tubes. For TCRbeta analysis, collaborator samples were shipped as frozen whole blood, as isolated PBMCs, or as DNA extracted from either sample type. These data come from a study of blood T cell repertoires in COVID-19 (dated by TCRdb to the early 2020s). Background for the entire study: Samples covering the acute and convalescent phases of COVID-19 were provided by collaborators in the United States, Italy and Spain. Samples came from the ongoing ImmuneRACE study (first 160 participants) plus 1,254 subjects from 6 global collaborators. Deeply sampled blood TCRbeta repertoires from subjects exposed to, actively infected with, or recovered from COVID-19 were included in the dataset. The sample metadata nearly always contained a de-identified subject ID, COVID-19 status, age in years and sex. The repertoires were made available in a free public database intended to serve as a resource for research on the immune response to SARS-CoV-2. The material from the prospective study consisted of cDNA or gDNA derived from T cells, B-cell-depleted T cells, or PBMCs. Where HLA class I and class II types were available, the types were taken from metadata supplied by the sample provider, not from assay-based typing. Study-level results and caveats: The quantity of clinical and demographic metadata differed by source and by participant and was supplied without curation.

TCRbeta CDR3 regions were amplified from genomic DNA by means of the immunoSEQ Assay, a bias-controlled multiplex PCR. Concerning the study's data processing: Within the assay, amplification of reference gene primers was used to estimate how many nucleated cells each sample contained. To quantify the absolute abundance of each unique TCRbeta CDR3 rearrangement, sequence reads were collapsed and filtered. For each sample, productive Simpson clonality was calculated by taking the square root of Simpson's diversity index across productive rearrangements. Imported from immuneACCESS, the table was reduced by TCRdb to in-frame sequences with V and J called. These copies leave out some clones; in studies compared against another copy, an unresolved V gene accounts for under half, and the cause of the remainder is not known. D and trimming were read from the DNA, whereas the V and J calls and clone size are those reported in that table. This sample lists 75,000 to 90,000 clones; 86% were detected once. Under 8.5% of the sample comes from the top ten.

Taken from cysteine to phenylalanine, the CDR3 has 15 residues. Just CDR3 DNA is preserved here, 45 bases in frame from base 1. The junction carries 11 bases between V and J, which are trimmed by 2 bases and 2 bases respectively. According to the germline V gene, CDR1 reads SGDLS and CDR2 reads YYNGEE. Sequencing was performed on peripheral blood. Recombination linked TRBV9 to TRBJ1-5, with a weak D call of TRBD1 (5 bases match). The receptor's source is a man aged 50-59 years with active COVID-19. The DNA reads as follows: TGTGCCAGCAGCGTGGAAGGGGATGGCAATCAGCCCCAGCATTTT. This sequence encodes CASSVEGDGNQPQHF.